Each of the 25 T cell receptor beta chains below was sequenced from the same sample in a study of T-cell memory formation after mild COVID-19. MiXCR was run by TCRdb on the 5' RACE reads, yielding one entry per CDR3 protein. The sample yields under 300,000 distinct CDR3 sequences, approximately 7.6% seen once. The material sequenced was PBMCs or a T cell subset sorted from them (not recorded which). These receptors were collected from a man aged 18 to 29 who had mild COVID-19 (a few samples of this study predate the infection). Cell type and time point are not known.

The rearrangement joins TRBV18 to TRBJ2-5; D possibly matches TRBD1 or TRBD2 (5 bases each). The CDR3 runs to 16 residues. Trimming pared 4 bases from V and 5 bases from J, leaving 20 bases between. Germline CDR1 is KGHSH and CDR2 is LQKENI. The CDR3 sequence: CASSLPPGTTEETQYF. The CDR3 DNA sequence: TGTGCCAGCTCACTACCTCCGGGGACCACGGAGGAGACCCAGTACTTC.

This clonotype appeared many times. The chain recombines TRBV24-1 with TRBJ1-1; weak D call: TRBD1 (6 bases). The V gene lost 4 bases and the J gene lost 2 bases, with 16 bases spanning the gap. Per the germline V gene, CDR1 is KGHDR and CDR2 is SFDVKD. The length of the CDR3 is 16 residues. CDR3 in DNA: TGTGCCACCAGTGACACTGGGGGGGGGCCCAACACTGAAGCTTTCTTT. Translation gives CATSDTGGGPNTEAFF.

This clonotype was seen a handful of times. This chain connects TRBV5-1 to TRBJ1-4, with 8 bases that match TRBD1. The junction had 9 bases not matched to a gene; V was cut back by 4 bases and J by 4 bases. The CDR3 covers 16 residues. Germline CDR1 SGHRS, CDR2 YFSETQ. The CDR3 reads CASSLQGTGGNEKLFF. The CDR3 DNA follows: TGCGCCAGCAGCCTACAAGGAACAGGGGGTAATGAAAAACTGTTTTTT.

This clonotype was counted only a few times. The chain carries TRBV24-1 and TRBJ2-3; possible D gene TRBD1, 6 bases. The CDR3 is 12 amino acids. The germline CDR1 and CDR2 sequences are KGHDR and SFDVKD. The V and J ends lost 4 bases and 7 bases respectively, with 8 bases between them. The CDR3 DNA is TGTGCCACCAGTGAACAGGGCTATACGCAGTATTTT. Protein: CATSEQGYTQYF.

The genes are TRBV7-2 and TRBJ2-7; the D gene is possibly TRBD2 (6 bases). Trimming cost V 4 bases and J 0 bases, with 13 bases left between them. The CDR3 is 15 residues long. Germline V CDR1 and CDR2: SGHTA, FQGNSA. The CDR3 nucleotides read TGTGCCAGCAGCTCGGCGGGGTTAAACTCCTACGAGCAGTACTTC. This encodes CASSSAGLNSYEQYF. The entire variable domain, with the rest obtained from reference TRBV7-2 and TRBJ2-7, is as follows: GAGVSQSPSNKVTEKGKDVELRCDPISGHTALYWYRQSLGQGLEFLIYFQGNSAPDKSGLPSDRFSAERTGGSVSTLTIQRTQQEDSAVYLCASSSAGLNSYEQYFGPGTRLTVT.

In its sample, this clonotype was seen a few times. J is TRBJ2-7 and V is TRBV29-1; D is perhaps TRBD1 (6 bases). Germline lookup yields CDR1 SQVTM and CDR2 ANQGSEA. V was trimmed by 6 bases and J by 2 bases, leaving 17 bases between them. CDR3 size: 14 residues. CDR3 loop: CSVTGTWDTYEQYF. The CDR3 nucleotides are TGCAGCGTGACCGGGACGTGGGACACCTACGAGCAGTACTTC.

The J gene is TRBJ1-1, the V gene TRBV12-3 or TRBV12-4; no definite D call. The CDR3 sequence is 13 residues long. V was trimmed by 5 bases and J by 4 bases, leaving 11 bases between them. CDR3 sequence (DNA): TGTGCCAGCAGTGACGGACGGTCCACTGAAGCTTTCTTT. Protein: CASSDGRSTEAFF.

This clonotype has only a few counts. The J gene is TRBJ2-1, the V gene TRBV30; D is possibly TRBD1 or TRBD2 (6 bases each). This CDR3 is built from 12 residues. Germline-derived CDR1 and CDR2 are GTSNPN and SVGIG (reference sequence). The V end lost 0 bases, the J end lost 10 bases, and 10 bases lay between the germline ends. This CDR3 is CAWSVPGGEQFF. In nucleotides, the CDR3 is TGTGCCTGGAGTGTGCCCGGGGGCGAGCAGTTCTTC.

V usage is TRBV6-5 and J usage is TRBJ2-3, with D perhaps given as TRBD1 or TRBD2 (5 bases each). V dropped 2 bases and J dropped 0 bases, with 9 bases sitting between them. The V gene's germline CDR1 is MNHEY and CDR2 SVGAGI. The CDR3 has 15 residues. DNA of the CDR3: TGTGCCAGCAGTTACATAGGGACCAGCACAGATACGCAGTATTTT. Translating gives CASSYIGTSTDTQYF.

In its sample, this clonotype was seen a few times. The rearrangement links TRBV4-1 to TRBJ2-6, with TRBD1 identical over 8 bases. The germline V gene has CDR1 MGHRA and CDR2 YSYEKL. The CDR3 is 16 amino acids. The junction had 6 bases not matched to a gene; V was cut back by 4 bases and J by 4 bases. CDR3 sequence (DNA): TGCGCCAGCAGCCCTACAGGGGGAACGGGGGCCAACGTCCTGACTTTC. Amino acid sequence: CASSPTGGTGANVLTF.

This chain uses TRBV19 with TRBJ2-3; the match to TRBD2 covers 11 bases. The J segment lost 6 bases and the V segment lost 8 bases, leaving 13 bases of the junction unmatched. The CDR3 is made up of 16 amino acids. Per the germline V gene, CDR1 is LNHDA and CDR2 is SQIVND (reference sequence). CDR3 amino acids: CASVAGGHLDGDTQYF. DNA of the CDR3: TGTGCCAGTGTAGCGGGGGGGCATCTCGACGGGGATACGCAGTATTTT.

This clonotype was observed many times. The genes are TRBV2 and TRBJ2-2; possibly TRBD1 or TRBD2 for D (5 bases each). The germline V gene has CDR1 SNHLY and CDR2 FYNNEI. Trimming stripped 4 bases from V and 7 bases from J, with 19 bases between. The CDR3 spans 16 residues. CDR3 sequence reads: CASSGRGTVLGGELFF. In DNA form, the CDR3 reads TGTGCCAGCAGTGGACGGGGCACGGTGCTTGGCGGGGAGCTGTTTTTT. The variable domain in full, with the rest retrieved from reference TRBV2 and TRBJ2-2, is EPEVTQTPSHQVTQMGQEVILRCVPISNHLYFYWYRQILGQKVEFLVSFYNNEISEKSEIFDDQFSVERPDGSNFTLKIRSTKLEDSAMYFCASSGRGTVLGGELFFGEGSRLTVL.

This clonotype was picked up a small number of times. V gene TRBV11-2 combines with J gene TRBJ2-1; 7 positions agree with TRBD1. The CDR3 is 15 residues long. Germline V gene lookup returns CDR1 SGHAT and CDR2 FQNNGV. Trimming cost V 6 bases and J 3 bases; bases outside gene matches: 8. The CDR3, as DNA: TGTGCCAGCAGGAGGCCGGGACAGCACTACAATGAGCAGTTCTTC. Its translation is CASRRPGQHYNEQFF.

The chain has TRBV25-1 and TRBJ2-7, with 8 bases aligning to TRBD1. Germline V gene sequence: CDR1 MGHDK, CDR2 SYGVNS. Trimming cost V 8 bases and J 7 bases; bases outside gene matches: 10. CDR3 length equals 13 residues. This CDR3 reads CASAKQGAVEQYF. The CDR3 DNA follows: TGTGCCAGCGCGAAGCAGGGGGCGGTTGAGCAGTACTTC.

This clonotype has more than one count but fewer than ten. The rearrangement joins TRBV5-1 to TRBJ2-1; no reliable D call. In germline, CDR1 is SGHRS, CDR2 YFSETQ. This CDR3 spans 14 amino acids. Deletions cut 3 bases from V and 0 bases from J, with 7 bases between. The CDR3 loop is CASSSDSSYNEQFF. CDR3 in DNA: TGCGCCAGCAGCTCTGACTCCTCCTACAATGAGCAGTTCTTC.

This clonotype turned up a few times. The gene calls are TRBV4-2 and TRBJ2-3, with D hard to call. The germline V and J ends were trimmed by 0 bases and 6 bases, with 13 bases remaining between them. The CDR3 spans 15 residues. Per the germline V gene, CDR1 is LGHNA and CDR2 is YNFKEQ. In DNA, the CDR3 is TGTGCCAGCAGCCAAGAACGTAGTAGGGCGGATACGCAGTATTTT. Protein sequence: CASSQERSRADTQYF.

A few counts support this clonotype. The rearrangement uses TRBV3-1 and TRBJ2-3; TRBD2 aligns across 8 bases. The CDR3 runs 16 residues. J gave up 0 bases and V 3 bases, and 5 bases lay outside the gene matches. Germline V gene lookup returns CDR1 LGHDT and CDR2 YNNKEL (reference sequence). CDR3 amino acids: CASSHLGGGSTDTQYF. The DNA for the CDR3 is TGTGCCAGCAGCCACCTGGGCGGGGGGAGCACAGATACGCAGTATTTT.

The V call is TRBV7-8, the J call TRBJ2-7; TRBD1 matches 9 bases. With V trimmed by 5 bases and J by 5 bases, 13 bases remained unmatched. Germline V gene lookup returns CDR1 SGHVS and CDR2 FQNEAQ. This CDR3 is 16 amino acids long. CDR3: CASSPGAGQGTDEQYF. The DNA for the CDR3 is TGTGCCAGCAGCCCAGGCGCGGGACAGGGTACCGACGAGCAGTACTTC.

CDR3 region: CASSQAGGTGYGYTF. CDR3 nucleotide sequence: TGCGCCAGCAGCCAAGCCGGGGGGACAGGATATGGCTACACCTTC. This chain connects TRBV4-1 to TRBJ1-2; 8 nucleotides align to TRBD1. V lost 1 base to trimming and J lost 5 bases; unmatched junction nucleotides: 6. CDR1 MGHRA and CDR2 YSYEKL come from the germline V gene. The CDR3 length is 15 residues.

This clonotype was detected many times. The junction shows a germline mismatch at one end, possibly a read error. The CDR3 loop reads CASSSRAGGPVF. The CDR3, as DNA: TGTGCCAGCAGCTCGCGAGCGGGGGGGCCGGTCTTC. The V gene is TRBV7-9, the J gene TRBJ2-1; 10 bases are a match to TRBD2. The CDR3 length is 12 residues. Germline V gene sequence: CDR1 SEHNR, CDR2 FQNEAQ (reference sequence).

This clonotype was seen more than once but under ten times. The rearrangement joins TRBV6-2 or TRBV6-3 to TRBJ2-7; the D is unclear. Germline CDR1 MNHEY, CDR2 SVGEGT. Trimming stripped 6 bases from V and 7 bases from J, with 16 bases between. The CDR3 contains 13 residues. CDR3 sequence reads: CASSLPPAREQYV. For the CDR3, the DNA is TGTGCCAGCAGCCTCCCCCCAGCGAGGGAGCAGTACGTC.

The chain employs TRBV20-1 and TRBJ2-5; tentative D call: TRBD2 (7 bases). Trimming took 1 base from V and 0 from J, leaving 15 bases between them. The CDR3 runs 16 residues. CDR1 and CDR2 from the germline V gene are DFQATT and SNEGSKA (reference sequence). CDR3 bases: TGCAGTGCTAGAGCCTGGGGGGGCCTGTACCAAGAGACCCAGTACTTC. It codes for CSARAWGGLYQETQYF.

J is TRBJ1-2 and V is TRBV12-3 or TRBV12-4; 7 bases are a match to TRBD1. The CDR3 has 13 residues. V trimming: 4 bases; J trimming: 3 bases; junction bases outside the gene matches: 2. CDR3 nucleotides: TGTGCCAGCAGTTGGGACAGCGACTATGGCTACACCTTC. It codes for CASSWDSDYGYTF.

This sequence joins TRBV20-1 and TRBJ1-2, with 8 positions matching TRBD1. V shed 0 bases and J 3 bases; nucleotides not matched to a gene: 6. The germline V gene has CDR1 DFQATT and CDR2 SNEGSKA (reference sequence). CDR3 length: 15 amino acids. Here the CDR3 DNA reads TGCAGTGCTAGAGATCCCCGGGACAGGCACTATGGCTACACCTTC. This encodes CSARDPRDRHYGYTF.

This rearrangement joins TRBV6-5 to TRBJ1-1; D ambiguous. The germline V and J ends were trimmed by 4 bases and 1 base, with 10 bases remaining between them. Germline V gene data show CDR1 as MNHEY and CDR2 as SVGAGI. The CDR3 extends over 14 amino acids. CDR3 protein: CASSFLMGNTEAFF. The CDR3 nucleotides are TGTGCCAGCAGTTTCTTGATGGGGAACACTGAAGCTTTCTTT.